This TCR beta chain derives from a study of early T cells in non-severe SARS-CoV-2 infection. Study at large: The study sequenced bulk RNA from unsorted whole blood, with chains unpaired.

Separate cDNA molecules each had unique molecular identifiers attached to them. TCRdb redid the calling of the 5' RACE reads with MiXCR, one entry per CDR3 protein. Among roughly 61,000 distinct CDR3 sequences listed, approximately 11% were seen once. Details on this clonotype: Its cognate antigen is unknown.

Points from the study as a whole: Sequences matched to VDJdb favored anti-spike CD8 responses, while private and CD4 specificities were missed.

V lost 0 bases to trimming and J lost 2 bases, with 9 bases between them. CDR1 SGDLS and CDR2 YYNGEE come from the germline V gene. CDR3 length: 15 residues. This clonotype was sampled from an adult who was a healthcare worker with PCR-confirmed SARS-CoV-2 infection or an uninfected control (not recorded which). Sequenced: whole blood. The chain recombines TRBV9 with TRBJ2-1; D is uncertain. The CDR3 DNA reads TGTGCCAGCAGCGTAGATTATACCACCTACAATGAGCAGTTCTTC. It specifies CASSVDYTTYNEQFF.